This T cell receptor (beta chain) was captured in a study of CD8 T cells in ankylosing spondylitis. MiXCR was run by TCRdb on the 5' RACE reads, yielding one entry per CDR3 protein. Here the sample spans about 270,000 distinct CDR3 sequences, 32% being singletons. V lost 1 base to trimming and J lost 4 bases, with 8 bases between them. The CDR3 totals 13 residues. The germline V gene has CDR1 SGHTA and CDR2 FQGTGA. The chain carries TRBV7-3 and TRBJ2-7, with D perhaps TRBD2 (5 bases). This TCR was sampled from a male donor with ankylosing spondylitis or in good health (not recorded which). The sample consisted of blood, either unsorted or a sorted T cell fraction (not recorded which). In nucleotides, the CDR3 is TGTGCCAGCAGCTTAATCCGGGGATACGAGCAGTACTTC. It translates to CASSLIRGYEQYF.